What follows are 21 T cell receptor beta chains derived from one specimen sequenced in a study of vaccination effects on CD4 cells after COVID-19. Under the ViraFEST assay, PBMC were stimulated with viral peptide pools so that antigen-specific CD4+ T cells expanded. Sequencing was performed afterwards. A roughly 10-day culture period preceded the isolation of CD4+ T cells. Every participant took two doses of the BNT162b2 or mRNA-1273 vaccine. No antigen has been assigned to these receptors. TCRdb keeps only in-frame clones here, not all; method: immunoSEQ multiplex PCR. The sample has about 72,000 clones, approximately 80% seen once. Specimen: CD4+ T cells from PBMCs cultured with HCoV-229E spike peptides, collected after COVID-19 vaccination. Receptor source: a human donor who received a COVID-19 vaccine.

V usage is TRBV9 and J usage is TRBJ1-3; D remains unclear. In germline, CDR1 is SGDLS, CDR2 YYNGEE. CDR3 size: 15 residues. V was pared by 3 bases and J by 0 bases, with 10 bases between. The CDR3 region has the DNA TGTGCCAGCAGCGGCACAGCCTACTCTGGAAACACCATATATTTT. Protein: CASSGTAYSGNTIYF.

The chain carries TRBV10-3 and TRBJ2-1, with 13 bases aligning to TRBD2. The CDR3 sequence is 16 residues long. The trim removed 5 bases at V and 5 bases at J, leaving 6 bases unmatched. From germline, CDR1 is ENHRY and CDR2 SYGVKD. The DNA for the CDR3 is TGTGCCATCAGTTCGGGACTAGCGGGGCTCGACAATGAGCAGTTCTTC. This sequence encodes CAISSGLAGLDNEQFF.

The chain joins TRBV7-9 to TRBJ2-2; 9 bases map to TRBD1. The V gene end was trimmed by 5 bases and the J gene end by 6 bases; junction bases not matched to a gene: 10. This CDR3 region has 16 residues. Germline-derived CDR1 and CDR2 are SEHNR and FQNEAQ (reference sequence). CDR3 region: CASSPTRRDRAGELFF. CDR3 bases: TGTGCCAGCAGCCCCACTCGGCGGGACAGGGCCGGGGAGCTGTTTTTT.

The chain recombines TRBV6-1 with TRBJ1-2; D is unclear. This CDR3 spans 16 amino acids. V was clipped by 0 bases and J by 4 bases, with 15 bases between them. CDR1 and CDR2 (germline): MNHNS, SASEGT. The CDR3 region has the DNA TGTGCCAGCAGTGAAGCCGTGGGGATCTTAGGCTATGGCTACACCTTC. Protein sequence: CASSEAVGILGYGYTF.

The rearrangement joins TRBV28 to TRBJ2-6; D is undetermined. Germline CDR1 is MDHEN and CDR2 is SYDVKM. Trimming shortened V by 2 bases and J by 4 bases, and 15 bases separated the two germline ends. CDR3 length: 17 residues. The CDR3 sequence is CASSLLGSGSGANVLTF. The CDR3, as DNA: TGTGCCAGCAGTTTACTCGGTTCTGGGTCCGGGGCCAACGTCCTGACTTTC. The complete variable domain, with remaining parts taken from reference TRBV28 and TRBJ2-6, reads DVKVTQSSRYLVKRTGEKVFLECVQDMDHENMFWYRQDPGLGLRLIYFSYDVKMKEKGDIPEGYSVSREKKERFSLILESASTNQTSMYLCASSLLGSGSGANVLTFGAGSRLTVL.

This clone occurred a few times. The chain couples TRBV19 to TRBJ1-5; D is possibly TRBD1 (6 bases). The germline CDR1 and CDR2 sequences are LNHDA and SQIVND (reference sequence). This CDR3 has 15 amino acids. V lost 5 bases and J lost 3, with 14 bases in between. In DNA form, the CDR3 reads TGTGCCAGTAGTGTCCGACAGGCCCTCAATCAGCCCCAGCATTTT. It encodes CASSVRQALNQPQHF.

The rearrangement joins TRBV7-9 to TRBJ2-2; D might be TRBD1 (6 bases). The CDR3 spans 15 residues. V dropped 6 bases and J dropped 0 bases, with 11 bases sitting between them. From germline, CDR1 is SEHNR and CDR2 FQNEAQ (reference sequence). This CDR3 reads CASRQGRANTGELFF. The CDR3 DNA sequence: TGTGCCAGCAGACAGGGACGGGCGAACACCGGGGAGCTGTTTTTT.

The rearrangement uses TRBV11-3 and TRBJ2-2; 10 bases map to TRBD1. Germline V gives CDR1 SGHNT, CDR2 YENEEA. Germline trimming cut 5 bases from V and 6 bases from J; bases unmatched to any gene: 3. This CDR3 has 14 residues. CDR3 sequence (DNA): TGTGCCAGCAGCCGGGACAGGGGTTCCGGGGAGCTGTTTTTT. Translated, it gives CASSRDRGSGELFF.

The chain has TRBV18 and TRBJ2-5, with a weak D call TRBD1 (5 bases). The CDR3 has 14 amino acids. Between the trimmed V and J ends, which lost 0 bases and 4 bases, there was a span of 9 bases. Germline V CDR1 and CDR2: KGHSH, LQKENI. The CDR3 reads CASSPPRGLETQYF. For the CDR3, the DNA is TGTGCCAGCTCACCACCAAGGGGCCTAGAGACCCAGTACTTC.

The chain joins TRBV5-1 to TRBJ2-3, with TRBD2 matching 9 bases. V dropped 1 base and J dropped 2; count of bases not matched to a gene: 2. Germline CDR1 SGHRS, CDR2 YFSETQ. The CDR3 covers 15 residues. CDR3 loop: CASSLKRGATDTQYF. CDR3 bases: TGCGCCAGCAGCTTGAAGCGGGGGGCCACAGATACGCAGTATTTT.

This chain connects TRBV12-5 to TRBJ2-5, with TRBD1 matching over 7 bases. Germline trimming cut 6 bases from V and 5 bases from J; bases unmatched to any gene: 9. Germline assignment: CDR1 LGHNT and CDR2 FRNRAP. The CDR3 extends over 14 amino acids. The CDR3 sequence is CASGRDSFRETQYF. The CDR3 nucleotides are TGTGCTAGTGGCCGGGACAGTTTTAGGGAGACCCAGTACTTC.

A single count supports this clone. The chain is built from TRBV2 and TRBJ1-5; the D is unclear. V lost 6 bases and J 3 bases, leaving 9 bases between the germline ends. The CDR3 has 13 amino acids. Germline CDR1 SNHLY, CDR2 FYNNEI. The CDR3 reads CASRREFNQPQHF. CDR3 DNA sequence: TGTGCCAGCAGACGGGAGTTCAATCAGCCCCAGCATTTT.

The rearrangement links TRBV6-5 to TRBJ1-3; D remains unclear. Trimming shortened V by 8 bases and J by 0 bases, and 14 bases separated the two germline ends. The CDR3 contains 15 residues. Per germline, CDR1 MNHEY and CDR2 SVGAGI. The CDR3 region is CASGRTQSSGNTIYF. CDR3 sequence (DNA): TGTGCCAGCGGGAGGACCCAAAGCTCTGGAAACACCATATATTTT.

The chain links TRBV6-4 to TRBJ2-3; D uncertain. Germline CDR1 reads MRHNA; CDR2 reads SNTAGT. Trimming took 6 bases from V and 2 from J, leaving 15 bases between them. CDR3 size: 15 residues. CDR3 residues: CASSEDASYTDTQYF. CDR3 sequence (DNA): TGTGCCAGCAGCGAGGACGCTTCCTACACAGATACGCAGTATTTT.

The V and J genes are TRBV7-9 and TRBJ1-3; TRBD1 aligns across 7 bases. The CDR3 is 15 amino acids. Germline V CDR1 and CDR2: SEHNR, FQNEAQ (reference sequence). V lost 3 bases to trimming and J lost 3 bases; unmatched junction nucleotides: 5. The CDR3 nucleotides are TGTGCCAGCAGCTTGGAGAACAGGGGTGGAAACACCATATATTTT. Amino acid sequence: CASSLENRGGNTIYF.

V is TRBV24-1 and J is TRBJ2-5; no reliable D call. Between the trimmed V and J ends, which lost 7 bases and 7 bases, there was a span of 15 bases. Germline CDR1 KGHDR, CDR2 SFDVKD. The CDR3 runs 13 residues. The DNA for the CDR3 is TGTGCCACCAGCGACGTTGGGGTACGGACCCAGTACTTC. Its protein is CATSDVGVRTQYF.

This clone was detected once. The gene calls are TRBV18 and TRBJ2-7; maybe TRBD1 (6 bases). The germline V gene encodes CDR1 KGHSH and CDR2 LQKENI. This CDR3 is built from 12 residues. V dropped 8 bases and J dropped 3 bases, with 11 bases sitting between them. The CDR3 is CASSGQHYEQYV. DNA for the CDR3: TGTGCCAGCAGCGGACAGCACTACGAGCAGTACGTC.

The chain couples TRBV19 to TRBJ2-5; 7 bases line up with TRBD1. Germline V gives CDR1 LNHDA, CDR2 SQIVND (reference sequence). CDR3 size: 14 residues. Trimming at V came to 6 bases and at J to 1 base, leaving 5 bases not matched to a gene. CDR3 loop: CASRIGTAQETQYF. The CDR3 DNA follows: TGTGCCAGTAGGATTGGGACAGCCCAAGAGACCCAGTACTTC.

V is TRBV29-1 and J is TRBJ2-3, with 7 positions matching TRBD2. The CDR3 is 15 residues long. Unmatched junction bases numbered 12, after V lost 6 bases and J lost 3 bases. The V gene's germline CDR1 is SQVTM and CDR2 ANQGSEA. As DNA, the CDR3 is TGCAGCGTCCCCTCGGCGGGGGTGGGAACAGATACGCAGTATTTT. It encodes CSVPSAGVGTDTQYF.

This clone showed up just once. The sample carries other DNA sequences with the same CDR3. The V gene is TRBV7-2, the J gene TRBJ2-5; D gene ambiguous. This CDR3 has 13 residues. The germline CDR1 and CDR2 sequences are SGHTA and FQGNSA. The ends were cut back, 1 base at V and 4 bases at J, with 7 bases in the middle. The CDR3: CASSLGGGETQYF. The CDR3 DNA follows: TGTGCCAGCAGCTTAGGTGGCGGAGAGACCCAGTACTTC.

This chain links TRBV29-1 with TRBJ1-2, with D tentatively TRBD1 (5 bases). Trimming shortened V by 7 bases and J by 6 bases, and 15 bases separated the two germline ends. The CDR3 sequence is 12 residues long. The germline V gene has CDR1 SQVTM and CDR2 ANQGSEA. This CDR3 is CSAGEGQHGYTF. In DNA, the CDR3 is TGCAGCGCTGGAGAGGGGCAGCATGGCTACACCTTC.